The rows below give T cell receptor beta chains drawn from one sample of a study of shared clonotypes between healthy human individuals. The table came from immunoSEQ multiplex PCR; TCRdb's copy has only in-frame clones and leaves some out. Of around 2.5 million clones listed, 90% to 95% were seen once; the top ten hold more than 0.35%. The sequencing input was naive CD4+ T cells from PBMCs. Receptors were obtained from a man between 18 and 29 years old in good health. Some clones in this sample may be carry-over from other donors' samples. CDR3s include the opening cysteine and the closing phenylalanine or tryptophan. The D gene is left open where the match is weak. Clone size is stated in some rows and not others, as once, few, many or a class when expanded.

j_call,clone_size,v_call,d_call,cdr3_aa,cdr3_nt
TRBJ2-2,-,TRBV7-2,-,CASSPSWTRNTGELFF,TGTGCCAGCAGCCCCTCGTGGACTCGGAACACCGGGGAGCTGTTTTTT
TRBJ1-4,-,TRBV29-1,-,CSVETGMVEKLFF,TGCAGCGTGGAGACCGGAATGGTTGAAAAACTGTTTTTT
TRBJ2-7,-,TRBV5-1,-,CASSWGLSYEQYF,TGCGCCAGCAGCTGGGGACTGTCCTACGAGCAGTACTTC
TRBJ1-4,-,TRBV5-1,-,CASSLMAMGDEKLFF,TGCGCCAGCAGCTTGATGGCAATGGGGGATGAAAAACTGTTTTTT
TRBJ2-5,-,TRBV5-4,TRBD2,CASSKSTSGRVETQYF,TGTGCCAGCAGCAAAAGCACCAGCGGGAGGGTTGAGACCCAGTACTTC
TRBJ2-6,-,TRBV29-1,-,CSVGTYISGANVLTF,TGCAGCGTCGGGACGTATATCTCTGGGGCCAACGTCCTGACTTTC
TRBJ2-1,once,TRBV20-1,TRBD1,CSTGDSNEQFF,TGCAGCACCGGGGACAGCAATGAGCAGTTCTTC
TRBJ2-2,-,TRBV27,-,CASSLQGSGELFF,TGTGCCAGCAGTCTACAGGGTTCCGGGGAGCTGTTTTTT
TRBJ2-5,-,TRBV6-5,-,CASSYGRSQETQYF,TGTGCCAGCAGTTACGGAAGAAGCCAAGAGACCCAGTACTTC
TRBJ2-1,-,TRBV29-1,TRBD2,CSVEGTSGNYNEQFF,TGCAGCGTTGAAGGGACTAGCGGGAATTACAATGAGCAGTTCTTC
TRBJ2-3,-,TRBV5-1,TRBD2,CASSLELAGVGTDTQYF,TGCGCCAGCAGCTTGGAGTTAGCGGGAGTAGGGACAGATACGCAGTATTTT
TRBJ1-2,-,TRBV5-5,-,CASSLDPNYGYTF,TGTGCCAGCAGCTTGGACCCTAACTATGGCTACACCTTC
TRBJ1-2,-,TRBV6-5,TRBD1,CASSWTGRPYGYTF,TGTGCCAGCAGTTGGACAGGGAGGCCCTATGGCTACACCTTC
TRBJ2-2,-,TRBV5-1,-,CASSLEGGRTGELFF,TGCGCCAGCAGCTTGGAAGGGGGACGCACCGGGGAGCTGTTTTTT
TRBJ2-3,-,TRBV28,TRBD2,CASSLAAGGPLDTQYF,TGTGCCAGCAGTTTGGCAGCGGGAGGCCCCTTAGATACGCAGTATTTT
TRBJ1-2,-,TRBV6-5,TRBD1,CASRPLGQGMYGYTF,TGTGCCAGCAGGCCCCTGGGACAGGGGATGTATGGCTACACCTTC
TRBJ1-5,-,TRBV6-1,-,CASKSRSGQPQHF,TGTGCCAGCAAATCCCGGAGCGGTCAGCCCCAGCATTTT
TRBJ2-1,-,TRBV28,TRBD1,CASSPPGQTADEQFF,TGTGCCAGCAGCCCGCCGGGACAGACGGCCGATGAGCAGTTCTTC
TRBJ1-1,-,TRBV28,-,CASRLTGTEAFF,TGTGCCAGCAGGCTGACAGGTACTGAAGCTTTCTTT
TRBJ2-1,-,TRBV9,TRBD1,CASTLGDRGYNEQFF,TGTGCCAGCACGCTCGGTGACAGGGGGTACAATGAGCAGTTCTTC
TRBJ2-7,-,TRBV7-2,-,CASSLGSREYEQYF,TGTGCCAGCAGCTTAGGTAGCAGAGAATACGAGCAGTACTTC
TRBJ2-7,-,TRBV7-8,-,CASSLLSFLFQHEQYF,TGTGCCAGCAGCTTATTAAGTTTCCTATTTCAGCACGAGCAGTACTTC
TRBJ1-2,-,TRBV7-2,-,CASSLSGRDYTF,TGTGCCAGCAGCTTATCGGGCAGGGACTACACCTTC
TRBJ2-5,-,TRBV5-1,-,CASSLNPPGAGETQYF,TGCGCCAGCAGCTTGAACCCCCCAGGGGCGGGGGAGACCCAGTACTTC
TRBJ2-1,-,TRBV27,-,CASSPGDEQFF,TGTGCCAGCAGCCCCGGGGATGAGCAGTTCTTC
TRBJ1-1,-,TRBV5-1,TRBD1,CASSTGDTEAFF,TGCGCCAGCAGCACAGGGGACACTGAAGCTTTCTTT
TRBJ1-1,-,TRBV7-9,-,CASSYTGRDTEAFF,TGTGCCAGCAGCTATACGGGAAGGGACACTGAAGCTTTCTTT
TRBJ1-1,-,TRBV7-9,TRBD1,CASSLVTGAGSTEAFF,TGTGCCAGCAGCTTAGTCACAGGGGCGGGGAGCACTGAAGCTTTCTTT
TRBJ1-1,-,TRBV28,-,CASSGQTVQAFF,TGTGCCAGCAGTGGACAGACCGTGCAAGCTTTCTTT
TRBJ1-5,-,TRBV28,TRBD1,CASLIRTGRNQPQHF,TGTGCCAGCCTCATACGGACAGGACGGAATCAGCCCCAGCATTTT
TRBJ2-7,-,TRBV5-1,-,CASSLLAGEQYF,TGCGCCAGCAGCCTCCTGGCGGGCGAGCAGTACTTC
TRBJ1-2,-,TRBV5-1,TRBD1,CASSPDRDFVGYTF,TGCGCCAGCAGCCCGGACAGGGACTTCGTTGGCTACACCTTC
TRBJ2-7,-,TRBV11-2,TRBD2,CASSLPIAGSYEQYF,TGTGCCAGCAGCTTACCCATAGCGGGCTCCTACGAGCAGTACTTC
TRBJ2-3,-,TRBV4-3,-,CASSQDPRGGPNTDTQYF,TGCGCCAGCAGCCAAGACCCGAGGGGGGGGCCCAACACAGATACGCAGTATTTT
TRBJ1-5,-,TRBV27,-,CASSRGRFSQPQHF,TGTGCCAGCAGTCGGGGTCGGTTTAGTCAGCCCCAGCATTTT
TRBJ2-2,-,TRBV7-2,TRBD1,CASSSLDRGIGELFF,TGTGCCAGCAGCTCCTTGGACAGGGGGATCGGGGAGCTGTTTTTT